Below, 5 T cell receptor beta chains from the same sample are listed, as sequenced in a study of blood T cells in healthy people across ages. A second PCR of roughly 7 to 11 cycles used a sample-barcoded 5' primer and a J-beta primer mix. TCRdb passed the 5' RACE reads through MiXCR, listing each CDR3 protein once. In the table there are approximately 1.5 million distinct CDR3 sequences, about 35% of which are singletons. What was sequenced was blood. All receptors derive from a woman under 40 in good health.

The V and J genes are TRBV29-1 and TRBJ2-7; D is unresolved. The V gene's germline CDR1 is SQVTM and CDR2 ANQGSEA. This CDR3 region has 12 residues. Trimming took 5 bases from V and 0 from J, leaving 8 bases between them. CDR3 amino acids: CSVSQSSYEQYF. The CDR3 nucleotides read TGCAGCGTTTCTCAGAGCTCCTACGAGCAGTACTTC.

There are a few counts of this clonotype. The gene calls are TRBV7-9 and TRBJ1-5, with D uncertain. CDR3 length: 17 residues. Germline assignment: CDR1 SEHNR and CDR2 FQNEAQ (reference sequence). With 5 bases removed from V and 1 base from J, the gap between germline ends came to 18 bases. The CDR3 spells CASSHSPTGPSNQPQHF. In DNA form, the CDR3 reads TGTGCCAGCAGCCACTCCCCGACGGGCCCCAGCAATCAGCCCCAGCATTTT.

The rearrangement links TRBV10-3 to TRBJ1-2; D is unclear. The V end lost 2 bases, the J end lost 0 bases, and 7 bases lay between the germline ends. This CDR3 contains 14 residues. Per the germline V gene, CDR1 is ENHRY and CDR2 is SYGVKD. CDR3 in amino acids: CAISEVGTNYGYTF. Here the CDR3 DNA reads TGTGCCATCAGTGAGGTGGGAACTAACTATGGCTACACCTTC.

This clonotype appeared a single time. A much larger clonotype is one base distant, so this may be a read error. This chain connects TRBV12-3 or TRBV12-4 to TRBJ2-3; D unresolved. V was cut by 5 bases and J by 4 bases, with 16 bases left in between. The CDR3 is made up of 15 amino acids. CDR3 nucleotides: TGTGCCAGCAGTCCACCTGGGAAGGTGGCAGATACGCAGTATTTT. Residues: CASSPPGKVADTQYF.

This chain connects TRBV4-2 to TRBJ1-6, with D possibly TRBD1 on 5 matching bases. Germline-derived CDR1 and CDR2 are LGHNA and YNFKEQ. The CDR3 has 15 amino acids. V was cut by 1 base and J by 14 bases, with 18 bases left in between. The CDR3 here is CASSQVSGPEEALHF. CDR3 sequence (DNA): TGTGCCAGCAGCCAAGTGTCAGGGCCGGAGGAGGCCCTCCACTTT.